These T cell receptor beta chains were read from a single sample in a study of early T cells in non-severe SARS-CoV-2 infection. TCRdb analysed the 5' RACE reads with MiXCR anew, one entry per CDR3 protein. Among around 44,000 distinct CDR3 sequences listed, 5.5% to 7.5% were seen once. The specimen comprised whole blood, sampled at baseline. The receptors originated from an adult who was a healthcare worker with PCR-confirmed SARS-CoV-2 infection or an uninfected control (not recorded which). Both conserved end residues are part of each CDR3. Fields, in order: CDR3 DNA, CDR3 protein, clone size, D gene, J gene, CDR3 length, V gene. D genes are given only for firm matches. A clone size is listed for some rows: how often the clone was seen (once, few, many), or a class if it is expanded.

CDR3 DNA: TGTGCCAGCAACTTGGGTACCGGGGAGCTGTTTTTT; CDR3 protein: CASNLGTGELFF; clone size: few; D gene: .; J gene: TRBJ2-2; CDR3 length: 12; V gene: TRBV12-3/TRBV12-4
CDR3 DNA: TGTGCCAGCAGCTTAGATGGACAGGGCCTGGGATACGAGCAGTACTTC; CDR3 protein: CASSLDGQGLGYEQYF; clone size: .; D gene: TRBD1; J gene: TRBJ2-7; CDR3 length: 16; V gene: TRBV7-9
CDR3 DNA: TGTGCCAGCAGCCTCCGACAGGGAAATTCACCCCTCCACTTT; CDR3 protein: CASSLRQGNSPLHF; clone size: many; D gene: TRBD1; J gene: TRBJ1-6; CDR3 length: 14; V gene: TRBV3-1
CDR3 DNA: TGTGCCAGTTCTTTTAGCGGGTCATACAATGAGCAGTTCTTC; CDR3 protein: CASSFSGSYNEQFF; clone size: many; D gene: TRBD2; J gene: TRBJ2-1; CDR3 length: 14; V gene: TRBV19
CDR3 DNA: TGTGCCAGCAGCTTAGTCCTAGAAAGCAATGAGCAGTTCTTC; CDR3 protein: CASSLVLESNEQFF; clone size: few; D gene: .; J gene: TRBJ2-1; CDR3 length: 14; V gene: TRBV7-2
CDR3 DNA: TGTGCCAGCAGCGTTCAGGGGAGTACTGAAGCTTTCTTT; CDR3 protein: CASSVQGSTEAFF; clone size: many; D gene: .; J gene: TRBJ1-1; CDR3 length: 13; V gene: TRBV7-9
CDR3 DNA: TGTGCCAGCGGGGGGCAGGGGGACTACGAGCAGTACTTC; CDR3 protein: CASGGQGDYEQYF; clone size: few; D gene: .; J gene: TRBJ2-7; CDR3 length: 13; V gene: TRBV2
CDR3 DNA: TGTGCCAGCAGCTTGACAGGCCTTAATGAAAAACTGTTTTTT; CDR3 protein: CASSLTGLNEKLFF; clone size: .; D gene: .; J gene: TRBJ1-4; CDR3 length: 14; V gene: TRBV7-9
CDR3 DNA: TGTGCCTGGCGGCCCCTCACAGGGGGTACCTACAATGAGCAGTTCTTC; CDR3 protein: CAWRPLTGGTYNEQFF; clone size: few; D gene: TRBD1; J gene: TRBJ2-1; CDR3 length: 16; V gene: TRBV30
CDR3 DNA: TGTGCCAGCAGGTCTAGCGGGCGGATCGCAGATACGCAGTATTTT; CDR3 protein: CASRSSGRIADTQYF; clone size: many; D gene: TRBD2; J gene: TRBJ2-3; CDR3 length: 15; V gene: TRBV2
CDR3 DNA: TGTGCCAGAAGCCCTGGCCGATTACAGGGGAAGTCCTACAATGAGCAGTTCTTC; CDR3 protein: CARSPGRLQGKSYNEQFF; clone size: .; D gene: TRBD1; J gene: TRBJ2-1; CDR3 length: 18; V gene: TRBV5-3
CDR3 DNA: TGTGCCACTAGAGGGGTCGGAAACCAAGAGACCCAGTACTTC; CDR3 protein: CATRGVGNQETQYF; clone size: few; D gene: .; J gene: TRBJ2-5; CDR3 length: 14; V gene: TRBV19
CDR3 DNA: TGTGCCAGCAGTCCTGGGGGGCGGGCCACTGAAGCTTTCTTT; CDR3 protein: CASSPGGRATEAFF; clone size: once; D gene: .; J gene: TRBJ1-1; CDR3 length: 14; V gene: TRBV28
CDR3 DNA: TGCAGTACTCCGAAGAGGACAGGGGCGAACACCGGGGAGCTGTTTTTT; CDR3 protein: CSTPKRTGANTGELFF; clone size: many; D gene: TRBD1; J gene: TRBJ2-2; CDR3 length: 16; V gene: TRBV20-1
CDR3 DNA: TGTGCCAGTAGTATACCCAGGAGTAGCGATGGCCAAGAGACCCAGTACTTC; CDR3 protein: CASSIPRSSDGQETQYF; clone size: .; D gene: .; J gene: TRBJ2-5; CDR3 length: 17; V gene: TRBV19
CDR3 DNA: TGTGCCAGTAGTATAGCCGCCGCCGCGGAGGTCTACGAGCAGTACTTC; CDR3 protein: CASSIAAAAEVYEQYF; clone size: few; D gene: .; J gene: TRBJ2-7; CDR3 length: 16; V gene: TRBV19
CDR3 DNA: TGTGCCAGCAGCTTGAAGCGGGAGTTTAGTTCTGGGGCCAACGTCCTGACTTTC; CDR3 protein: CASSLKREFSSGANVLTF; clone size: few; D gene: TRBD2; J gene: TRBJ2-6; CDR3 length: 18; V gene: TRBV7-2
CDR3 DNA: TGCAGTGCCTCTTCCCAACCGGGACTAGCGGGAGAATTATCCTCCTACGAGCAGTACTTC; CDR3 protein: CSASSQPGLAGELSSYEQYF; clone size: many; D gene: TRBD2; J gene: TRBJ2-7; CDR3 length: 20; V gene: TRBV20-1
CDR3 DNA: TGTGCCAGCAGTGAACTAGCGGGAAGTTACAATGAGCAGTTCTTC; CDR3 protein: CASSELAGSYNEQFF; clone size: many; D gene: TRBD2; J gene: TRBJ2-1; CDR3 length: 15; V gene: TRBV2
CDR3 DNA: TGTGCCAGTGGCCCGGGGGCCTTTAGCTCCTACAATGAGCAGTTCTTC; CDR3 protein: CASGPGAFSSYNEQFF; clone size: .; D gene: .; J gene: TRBJ2-1; CDR3 length: 16; V gene: TRBV19
CDR3 DNA: TGTGCCAGCAGCTTAGAGTTGTTGGGGGACTCCTATAATTCACCCCTCCACTTT; CDR3 protein: CASSLELLGDSYNSPLHF; clone size: .; D gene: .; J gene: TRBJ1-6; CDR3 length: 18; V gene: TRBV7-2
CDR3 DNA: TGTGCCAGCAGTTACCGGACAGGGCGGGACATTCAGTACTTC; CDR3 protein: CASSYRTGRDIQYF; clone size: many; D gene: TRBD1; J gene: TRBJ2-4; CDR3 length: 14; V gene: TRBV6-2/TRBV6-3
CDR3 DNA: TGTGCCAGCCAAGGGGGTTGGGCCCGGTACGAGCAGTACTTC; CDR3 protein: CASQGGWARYEQYF; clone size: few; D gene: .; J gene: TRBJ2-7; CDR3 length: 14; V gene: TRBV6-6
CDR3 DNA: TGTGCCAGCACCCGGGACACCGGGGAGCTGTTTTTT; CDR3 protein: CASTRDTGELFF; clone size: many; D gene: .; J gene: TRBJ2-2; CDR3 length: 12; V gene: TRBV9
CDR3 DNA: TGTGCCAGCAGTGCCCGGAGAACTAATGAAAAACTGTTTTTT; CDR3 protein: CASSARRTNEKLFF; clone size: .; D gene: .; J gene: TRBJ1-4; CDR3 length: 14; V gene: TRBV2